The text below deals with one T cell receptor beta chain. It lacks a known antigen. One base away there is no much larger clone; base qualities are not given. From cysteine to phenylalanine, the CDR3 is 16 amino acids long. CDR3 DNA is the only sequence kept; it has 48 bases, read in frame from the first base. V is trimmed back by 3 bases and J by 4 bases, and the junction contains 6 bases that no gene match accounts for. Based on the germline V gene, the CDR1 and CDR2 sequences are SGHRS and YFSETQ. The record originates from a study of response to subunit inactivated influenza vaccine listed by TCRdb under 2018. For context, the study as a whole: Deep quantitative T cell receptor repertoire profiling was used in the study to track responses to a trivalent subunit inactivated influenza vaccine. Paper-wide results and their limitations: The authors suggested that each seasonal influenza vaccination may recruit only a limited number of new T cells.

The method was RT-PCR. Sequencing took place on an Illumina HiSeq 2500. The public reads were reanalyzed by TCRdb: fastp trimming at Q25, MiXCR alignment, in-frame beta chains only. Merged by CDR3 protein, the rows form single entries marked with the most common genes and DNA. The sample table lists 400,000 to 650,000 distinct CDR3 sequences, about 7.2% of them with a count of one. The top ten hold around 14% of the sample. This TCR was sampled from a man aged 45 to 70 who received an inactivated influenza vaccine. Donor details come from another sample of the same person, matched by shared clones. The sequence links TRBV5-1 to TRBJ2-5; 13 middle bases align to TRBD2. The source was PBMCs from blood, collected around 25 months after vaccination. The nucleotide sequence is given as TGCGCCAGCAGCTCGACTAGCGGGGGGCCAGGAGAGACCCAGTACTTC. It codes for CASSSTSGGPGETQYF.